This T cell receptor (beta chain) was sequenced during a study of blood T cell repertoires in COVID-19. The wider study: In each case, the material was cDNA or gDNA derived from T cells, B-cell-depleted T cells, or PBMCs.

Clones were read by immunoSEQ multiplex PCR, and TCRdb kept only the in-frame ones, dropping some. The profile covers some 160,000 clones, with about 88% appearing a single time and about 2.5% taken by the ten largest. Germline lookup yields CDR1 DFQATT and CDR2 SNEGSKA (reference sequence). The CDR3 consists of 9 residues. Trimming left V 5 bases short and J 5 bases short, with 3 bases between. The clonotype comes from a woman aged 80 or older with COVID-19, enrolled during active disease. The chain joins TRBV20-1 to TRBJ1-2; no clear D gene. The sample consisted of peripheral blood. The CDR3 region is CSAQYGYTF. The CDR3 DNA follows: TGCAGTGCTCAGTATGGCTACACCTTC.